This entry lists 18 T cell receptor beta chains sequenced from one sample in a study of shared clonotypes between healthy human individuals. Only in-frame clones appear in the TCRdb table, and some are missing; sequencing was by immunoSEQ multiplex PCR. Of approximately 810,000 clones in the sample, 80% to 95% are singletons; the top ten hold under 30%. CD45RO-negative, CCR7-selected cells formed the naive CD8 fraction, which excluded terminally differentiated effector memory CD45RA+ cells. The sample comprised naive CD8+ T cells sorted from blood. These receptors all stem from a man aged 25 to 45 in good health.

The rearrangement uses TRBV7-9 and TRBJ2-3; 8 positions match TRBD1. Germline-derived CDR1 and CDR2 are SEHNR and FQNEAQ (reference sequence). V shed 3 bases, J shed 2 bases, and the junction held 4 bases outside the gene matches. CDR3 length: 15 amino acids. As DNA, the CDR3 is TGTGCCAGCAGCTTGGACAGGGCCATCACAGATACGCAGTATTTT. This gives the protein CASSLDRAITDTQYF.

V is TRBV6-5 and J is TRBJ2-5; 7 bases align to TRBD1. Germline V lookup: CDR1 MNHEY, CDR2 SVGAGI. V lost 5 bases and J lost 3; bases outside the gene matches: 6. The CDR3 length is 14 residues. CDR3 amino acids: CASSTQGVKETQYF. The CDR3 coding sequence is TGTGCCAGCAGTACCCAGGGGGTGAAAGAGACCCAGTACTTC.

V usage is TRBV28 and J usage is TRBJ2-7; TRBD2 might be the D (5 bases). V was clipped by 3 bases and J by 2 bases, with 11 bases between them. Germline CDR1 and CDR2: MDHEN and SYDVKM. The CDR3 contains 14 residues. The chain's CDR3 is CASSFRGITYEQYF. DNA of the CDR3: TGTGCCAGCAGTTTTCGGGGTATCACCTACGAGCAGTACTTC. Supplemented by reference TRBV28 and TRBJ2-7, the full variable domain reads DVKVTQSSRYLVKRTGEKVFLECVQDMDHENMFWYRQDPGLGLRLIYFSYDVKMKEKGDIPEGYSVSREKKERFSLILESASTNQTSMYLCASSFRGITYEQYFGPGTRLTVT.

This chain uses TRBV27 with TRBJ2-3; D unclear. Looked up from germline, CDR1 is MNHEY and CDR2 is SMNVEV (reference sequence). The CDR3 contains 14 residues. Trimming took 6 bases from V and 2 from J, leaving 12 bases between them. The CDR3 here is CASSPSAVTDTQYF. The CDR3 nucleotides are TGTGCCAGCAGCCCCTCCGCGGTCACAGATACGCAGTATTTT.

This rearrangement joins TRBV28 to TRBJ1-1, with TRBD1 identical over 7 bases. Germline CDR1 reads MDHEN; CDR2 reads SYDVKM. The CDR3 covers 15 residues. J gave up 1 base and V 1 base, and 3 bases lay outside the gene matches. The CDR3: CASSLYRGPNTEAFF. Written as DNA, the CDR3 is TGTGCCAGCAGTTTATACAGGGGTCCGAACACTGAAGCTTTCTTT.

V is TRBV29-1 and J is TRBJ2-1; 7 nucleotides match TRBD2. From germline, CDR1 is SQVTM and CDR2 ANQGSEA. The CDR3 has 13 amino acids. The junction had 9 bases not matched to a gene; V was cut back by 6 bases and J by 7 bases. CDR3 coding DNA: TGCAGCGTGCGGGAGTCTACTTCGAATGAGCAGTTCTTC. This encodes CSVRESTSNEQFF.

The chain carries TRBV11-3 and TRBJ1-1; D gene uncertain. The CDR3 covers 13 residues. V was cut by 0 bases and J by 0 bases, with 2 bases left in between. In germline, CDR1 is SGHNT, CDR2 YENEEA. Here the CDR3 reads CASSLEVNTEAFF. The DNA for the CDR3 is TGTGCCAGCAGCTTAGAGGTGAACACTGAAGCTTTCTTT.

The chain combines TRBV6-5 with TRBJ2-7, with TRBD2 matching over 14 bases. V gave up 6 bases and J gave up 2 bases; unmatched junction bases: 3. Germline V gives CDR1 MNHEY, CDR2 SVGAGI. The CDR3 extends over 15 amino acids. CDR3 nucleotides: TGTGCCAGCAGCCTGGGACTAGCGGGAGCCTACGAGCAGTACTTC. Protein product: CASSLGLAGAYEQYF.

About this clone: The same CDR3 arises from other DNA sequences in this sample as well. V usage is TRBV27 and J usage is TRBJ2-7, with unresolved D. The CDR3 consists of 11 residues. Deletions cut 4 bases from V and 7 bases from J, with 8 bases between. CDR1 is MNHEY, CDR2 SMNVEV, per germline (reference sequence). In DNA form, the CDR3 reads TGTGCCAGCAGTTCTGCTGGTGAGCAGTACTTC. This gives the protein CASSSAGEQYF.

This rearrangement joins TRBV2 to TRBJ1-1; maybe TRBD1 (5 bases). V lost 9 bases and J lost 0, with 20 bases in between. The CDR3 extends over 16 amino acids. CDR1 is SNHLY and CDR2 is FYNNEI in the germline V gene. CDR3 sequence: CARGMESDRLNTEAFF. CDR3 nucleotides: TGTGCCAGGGGTATGGAAAGTGACAGACTGAACACTGAAGCTTTCTTT.

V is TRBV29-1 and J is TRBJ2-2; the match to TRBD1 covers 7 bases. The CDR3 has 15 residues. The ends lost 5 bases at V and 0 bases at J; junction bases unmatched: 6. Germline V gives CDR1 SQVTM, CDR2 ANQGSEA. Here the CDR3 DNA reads TGCAGCGTTAGATGGGACAGACCGAACACCGGGGAGCTGTTTTTT. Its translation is CSVRWDRPNTGELFF.

CDR3 protein: CASNPTGYTEAFF. The CDR3 region has the DNA TGTGCCAGCAATCCTACGGGATACACTGAAGCTTTCTTT. This sequence joins TRBV9 and TRBJ1-1; D unresolved. In germline, CDR1 is SGDLS, CDR2 YYNGEE. Between the trimmed V and J ends, which lost 6 bases and 3 bases, there was a span of 12 bases. This CDR3 contains 13 residues.

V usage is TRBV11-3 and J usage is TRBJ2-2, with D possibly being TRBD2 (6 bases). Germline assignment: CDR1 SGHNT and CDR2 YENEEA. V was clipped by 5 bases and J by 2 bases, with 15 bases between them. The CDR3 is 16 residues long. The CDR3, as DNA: TGTGCCAGCAGCCCCTGGGGAGGAGCAAACACCGGGGAGCTGTTTTTT. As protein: CASSPWGGANTGELFF.

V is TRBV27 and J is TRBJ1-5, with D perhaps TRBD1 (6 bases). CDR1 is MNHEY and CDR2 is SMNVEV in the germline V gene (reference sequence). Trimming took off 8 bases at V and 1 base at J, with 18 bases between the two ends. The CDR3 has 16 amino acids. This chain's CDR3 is CASGRGAMVSNQPQHF. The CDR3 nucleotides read TGTGCCAGCGGTAGGGGGGCCATGGTAAGCAATCAGCCCCAGCATTTT.

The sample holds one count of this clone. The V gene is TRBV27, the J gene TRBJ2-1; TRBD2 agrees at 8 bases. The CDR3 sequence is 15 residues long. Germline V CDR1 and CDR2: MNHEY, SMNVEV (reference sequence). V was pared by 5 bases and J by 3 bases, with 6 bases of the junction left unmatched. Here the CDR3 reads CASSPQAGVYNEQFF. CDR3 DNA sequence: TGTGCCAGCAGTCCCCAAGCGGGAGTCTACAATGAGCAGTTCTTC.

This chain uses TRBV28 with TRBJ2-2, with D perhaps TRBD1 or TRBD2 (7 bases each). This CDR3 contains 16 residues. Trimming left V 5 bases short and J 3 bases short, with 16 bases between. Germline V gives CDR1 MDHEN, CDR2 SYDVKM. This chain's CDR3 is CASSGLTGRDTGELFF. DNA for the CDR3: TGTGCCAGCAGTGGTCTGACAGGGAGGGACACCGGGGAGCTGTTTTTT.

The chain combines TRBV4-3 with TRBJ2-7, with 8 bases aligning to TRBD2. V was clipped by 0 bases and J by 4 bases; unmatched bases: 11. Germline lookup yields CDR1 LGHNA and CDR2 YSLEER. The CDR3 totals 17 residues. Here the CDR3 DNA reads TGCGCCAGCAGCCAAGAACTAGTGGCGGGAGGCCGTTACGAGCAGTACTTC. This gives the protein CASSQELVAGGRYEQYF.

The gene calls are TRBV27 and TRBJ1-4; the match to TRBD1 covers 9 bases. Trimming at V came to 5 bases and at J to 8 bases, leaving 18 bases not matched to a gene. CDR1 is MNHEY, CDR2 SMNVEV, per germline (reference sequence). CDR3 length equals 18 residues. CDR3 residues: CASSRQGDSVYLGEKLFF. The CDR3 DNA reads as TGTGCCAGCAGTCGACAGGGGGATTCTGTCTATCTAGGGGAAAAACTGTTTTTT.